This T cell receptor beta chain was profiled in a study of siplizumab effects on memory and regulatory T cells. Data came from immunoSEQ multiplex PCR; TCRdb stores just in-frame clones and leaves some out. The table records 55,000 to 70,000 clones, over 90% of them present only once. Per germline, CDR1 MDHEN and CDR2 SYDVKM. The junction had 17 bases not matched to a gene; V was cut back by 11 bases and J by 1 base. CDR3 length equals 17 residues. A single count supports this clone. The sample comprised CD8+ T cells sorted from blood. The sequence was collected from a human donor in good health. The chain joins TRBV28 to TRBJ1-1, with 9 positions matching TRBD1. The chain's CDR3 is CAGSLSGTGNRNTEAFF. In DNA, the CDR3 is TGTGCCGGGTCGCTCTCCGGGACAGGGAATCGGAACACTGAAGCTTTCTTT. The whole variable domain, filled in from reference TRBV28 and TRBJ1-1, reads DVKVTQSSRYLVKRTGEKVFLECVQDMDHENMFWYRQDPGLGLRLIYFSYDVKMKEKGDIPEGYSVSREKKERFSLILESASTNQTSMYLCAGSLSGTGNRNTEAFFGQGTRLTVV.